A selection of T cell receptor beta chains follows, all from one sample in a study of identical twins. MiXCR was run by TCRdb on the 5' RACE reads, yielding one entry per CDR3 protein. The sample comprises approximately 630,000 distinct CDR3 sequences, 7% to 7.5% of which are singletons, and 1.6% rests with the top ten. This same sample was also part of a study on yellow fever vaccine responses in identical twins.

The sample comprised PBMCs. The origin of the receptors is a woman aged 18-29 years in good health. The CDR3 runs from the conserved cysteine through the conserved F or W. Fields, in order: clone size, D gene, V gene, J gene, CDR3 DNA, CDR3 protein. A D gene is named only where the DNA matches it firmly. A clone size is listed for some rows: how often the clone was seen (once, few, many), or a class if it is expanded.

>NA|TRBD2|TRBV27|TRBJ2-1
TGTGCCAGCAGTCCCCCGACTAGCGGAACAAACAATGAGCAGTTCTTC
CASSPPTSGTNNEQFF
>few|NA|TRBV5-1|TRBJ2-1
TGCGCCAGCAGCTTGGGGCGCGGCCGGAGCTCCTACAATGAGCAGTTCTTC
CASSLGRGRSSYNEQFF
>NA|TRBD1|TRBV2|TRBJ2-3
TGTGCCAGCAGGATAGACAGGGGCACAGATACGCAGTATTTT
CASRIDRGTDTQYF
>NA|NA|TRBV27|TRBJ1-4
TGTGCCAGCAGTTTGAGGGGTCCGGGGGAAAAACTGTTTTTT
CASSLRGPGEKLFF
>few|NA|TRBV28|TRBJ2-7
TGTGCCAGCACTCCTAGGCGGGTCAGCTCCTACGAGCAGTACTTC
CASTPRRVSSYEQYF
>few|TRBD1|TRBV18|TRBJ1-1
TGTGCCAGCTCACCACAGGGGGCAGAAGTTCTGAACACTGAAGCTTTCTTT
CASSPQGAEVLNTEAFF
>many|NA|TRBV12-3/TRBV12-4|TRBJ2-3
TGTGCCAGCAGTCAGCAGCTGGTTGGTACAGATACGCAGTATTTT
CASSQQLVGTDTQYF
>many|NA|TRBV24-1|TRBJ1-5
TGTGCCACCAGTGATAAGAGGGCGAATAGCAATCAGCCCCAGCATTTT
CATSDKRANSNQPQHF
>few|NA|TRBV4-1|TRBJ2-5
TGCGCCAGCAGCCCCGGACTTACAGGGATACAAGAGACCCAGTACTTC
CASSPGLTGIQETQYF
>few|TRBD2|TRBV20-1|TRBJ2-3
TGCAGTGCCGGCTTAGCGGGAGGGTTCACAGATACGCAGTATTTT
CSAGLAGGFTDTQYF
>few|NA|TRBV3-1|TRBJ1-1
TGTGCCAGCAGTCGCGGGGAGATGAACACTGAAGCTTTCTTT
CASSRGEMNTEAFF
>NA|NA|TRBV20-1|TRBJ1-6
TGCAGTGCTAGTAAGGGGTTCCTCTATAATTCACCCCTCCACTTT
CSASKGFLYNSPLHF
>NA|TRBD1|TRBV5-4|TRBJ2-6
TGTGCCAGCAGCTTGGAGGTAGACAGGGGACCTTTTATTTCTGGGGCCAACGTCCTGACTTTC
CASSLEVDRGPFISGANVLTF
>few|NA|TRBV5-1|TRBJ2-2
TGCGCCAGTCACACCCCTAACACCGGGGAGCTGTTTTTT
CASHTPNTGELFF
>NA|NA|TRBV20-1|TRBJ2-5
TGCAGTGCTAGAGACGGCGGCAGTCAAGAGACCCAGTACTTC
CSARDGGSQETQYF
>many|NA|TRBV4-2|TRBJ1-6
TGTGCCAGCAGCCAAGAGGGGCAATCACCCCTCCACTTT
CASSQEGQSPLHF
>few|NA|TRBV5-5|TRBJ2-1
TGTGCCAGCAGCCCCGCAGGGGCCTTGTCCTACAATGAGCAGTTCTTC
CASSPAGALSYNEQFF
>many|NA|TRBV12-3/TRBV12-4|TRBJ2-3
TGTGCCAGCAGCTCCACCCAGGGTACGCAGTATTTT
CASSSTQGTQYF
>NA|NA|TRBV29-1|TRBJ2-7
TGCAGCGTTGTTTGGGGCAGGGACGGCGAGCAGTACTTC
CSVVWGRDGEQYF
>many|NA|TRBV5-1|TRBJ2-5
TGCGCCAGCAGCTTGGTTTCACCCCAAGAGACCCAGTACTTC
CASSLVSPQETQYF
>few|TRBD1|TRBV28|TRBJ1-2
TGTGCCACCCGGACAGGGGCCTCCTATGGCTACACCTTC
CATRTGASYGYTF
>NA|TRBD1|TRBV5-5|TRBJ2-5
TGTGCCAGCAGCTTATACGGACAGGACCAAGAGACCCAGTACTTC
CASSLYGQDQETQYF
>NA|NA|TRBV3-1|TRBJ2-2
TGTGCCACCTCCAAAGCAGTGGGGTACACCGGGGAGCTGTTTTTT
CATSKAVGYTGELFF
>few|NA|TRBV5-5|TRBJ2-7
TGTGCCAGCAGCTTGGGCTGGCAGAGCCTCTACGAGCAGTACTTC
CASSLGWQSLYEQYF
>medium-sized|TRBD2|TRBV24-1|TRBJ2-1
TGTGCCACACGGATGGTTGACACTAGCGGGAGGCGGCGCGGTGAGCAGTTCTTC
CATRMVDTSGRRRGEQFF
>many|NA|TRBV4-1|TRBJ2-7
TGCGCCAGCAGCCATGGTCCAGGGCAAGGAAAGACCTACGAGCAGTACTTC
CASSHGPGQGKTYEQYF
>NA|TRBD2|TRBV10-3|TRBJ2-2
TGTGCCATCAGTGAGACGGGAGGGGCAGTTAACACCGGGGAGCTGTTTTTT
CAISETGGAVNTGELFF
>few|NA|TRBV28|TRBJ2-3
TGTGCCAGCCAGTCGCCGGGGGTCACAGATACGCAGTATTTT
CASQSPGVTDTQYF
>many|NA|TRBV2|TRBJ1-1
TGTGCCAGCAGTGAAGGGGGCAGGGTGTTCACTGAAGCTTTCTTT
CASSEGGRVFTEAFF
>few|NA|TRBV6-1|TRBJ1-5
TGTGCCAGCCGTGGACATAGCAATCAGCCCCAGCATTTT
CASRGHSNQPQHF
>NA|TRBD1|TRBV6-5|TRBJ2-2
TGTGCCAGCAGTTACACCGGGACAGGCGAATACACCGGGGAGCTGTTTTTT
CASSYTGTGEYTGELFF
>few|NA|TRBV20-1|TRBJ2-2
TGCAGTGCTCTGGGCAGTACGAACACCGGGGAGCTGTTTTTT
CSALGSTNTGELFF
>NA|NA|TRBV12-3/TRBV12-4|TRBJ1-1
TGTGCCAGCAGCGAAGCCGGGACAATGAACACTGAAGCTTTCTTT
CASSEAGTMNTEAFF
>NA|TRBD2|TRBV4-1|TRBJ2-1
TGCGCCAGCAGCCAAGGAATAGCTAGCGGGGGGCGAAACAATGAGCAGTTCTTC
CASSQGIASGGRNNEQFF
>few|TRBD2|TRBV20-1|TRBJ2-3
TGCAGTGCTAGTTGGCTAGCGGTGACAGATACGCAGTATTTT
CSASWLAVTDTQYF
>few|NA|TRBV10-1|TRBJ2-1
TGCGCCAGCAGTGCCGGGACACACAATGAGCAGTTCTTC
CASSAGTHNEQFF
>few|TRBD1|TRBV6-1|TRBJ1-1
TGTGCCAGCAGTGACGGCCGACAGGGCACTGAAGCTTTCTTT
CASSDGRQGTEAFF
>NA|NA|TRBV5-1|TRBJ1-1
TGCGCCAGCAGCCACAGTAAGAACACTGAAGCTTTCTTT
CASSHSKNTEAFF
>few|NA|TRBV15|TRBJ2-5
TGTGCCACCAGCAGAGTTCCCGGGGGATATCAGTACTTC
CATSRVPGGYQYF
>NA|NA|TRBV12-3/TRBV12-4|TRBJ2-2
TGTGCCAGCATGGGCGGGGAGCTGTTTTTT
CASMGGELFF
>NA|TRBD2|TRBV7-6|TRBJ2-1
TGTGCCAGCAGCCCCCGAGCGGGAGTAAGTGAGCAGTTCTTC
CASSPRAGVSEQFF
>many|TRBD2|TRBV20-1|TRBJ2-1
TGCAGTGCTAGAGACGGTGCGGGGGGGTACAATGAGCAGTTCTTC
CSARDGAGGYNEQFF
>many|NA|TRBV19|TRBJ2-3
TGTGCCAGTAGCCCGGGACTTCAAACAGATACGCAGTATTTT
CASSPGLQTDTQYF
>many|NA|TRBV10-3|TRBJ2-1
TGTGCCATCAGTGAGTCGATACAGGGCTACAATGAGCAGTTCTTC
CAISESIQGYNEQFF
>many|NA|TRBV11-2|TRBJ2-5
TGTGCCAGCAGCTTAAATAGTGGGTCGCAAGAGACCCAGTACTTC
CASSLNSGSQETQYF
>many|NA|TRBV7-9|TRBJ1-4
TGTGCCAGCAGCTTAGTTGTCGGACAGAATGAAAAACTGTTTTTT
CASSLVVGQNEKLFF
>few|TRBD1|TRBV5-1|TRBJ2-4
TGCGCCAGCAGCTCCACCCCCGCGACAGGGGTCAAGTACTTC
CASSSTPATGVKYF
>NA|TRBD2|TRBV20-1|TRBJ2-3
TGCAGTGCTCCGAGCGGGTCCGGGACTACCTCACGAGATACGCAGTATTTT
CSAPSGSGTTSRDTQYF
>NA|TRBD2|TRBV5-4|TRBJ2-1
TGTGCCAGCAGCTTGGGTCCCACTAGCGGGAGTGGCGATGAGCAGTTCTTC
CASSLGPTSGSGDEQFF
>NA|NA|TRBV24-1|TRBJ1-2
TGTGCCACCAGTGCGGGGAACTATGGCTACACCTTC
CATSAGNYGYTF
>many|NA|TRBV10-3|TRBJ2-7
TGTGCCACCCTCACAGGGAGGACGAACGAGCAGTACTTC
CATLTGRTNEQYF
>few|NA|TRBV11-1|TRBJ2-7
TGTGCCAGCAGCTTAAAATTCCAAGCCGGACAGAACTCCTACGAGCAGTACTTC
CASSLKFQAGQNSYEQYF